This TCR beta chain emerged from a study of blood T cell repertoires in COVID-19. Across the whole study: Sites across the United States, Italy and Spain contributed samples from acute and convalescent COVID-19. T cells, B-cell-depleted T cells, or PBMCs supplied cDNA or gDNA.

Those enrolled, adults aged roughly 18 to 90 years, came from around 24 US areas. Categorization into cohorts depended on clinical history that participants reported. V lost 5 bases to trimming and J lost 0 bases, with 14 bases between them. The length of the CDR3 is 15 residues. The germline V gene has CDR1 SGHVS and CDR2 FQNEAQ. Clones were read by immunoSEQ multiplex PCR, and TCRdb kept only the in-frame ones, dropping some. The repertoire includes 200,000 or so clones, approximately 80% of them detected once, and less than 2% sits in the top ten. Sequencing was performed on PBMCs or T cells enriched from blood (not recorded which). This clonotype originated in a man between 60 and 70 years old who had recovered from COVID-19. The chain combines TRBV7-8 with TRBJ2-7; D is possibly TRBD1 (6 bases). The CDR3 region has the DNA TGTGCCAGCAGCCGTCGTACAGGGCCCTCCTACGAGCAGTACTTC. Protein product: CASSRRTGPSYEQYF.